This T cell receptor (beta chain) came from a study of T cells in tuberculosis. For the study at large: The T cells targeted glucose monomycolate, a mycobacterial lipid, via CD1B.

Sequencing of TCR-alpha and TCR-beta chains was unpaired. Only in-frame clones appear in the TCRdb table, and some are missing; sequencing was by immunoSEQ multiplex PCR. The table has approximately 60,000 clones, around 86% seen once; the top ten hold 13%. This clone came up once. The CDR3 has 12 residues. Germline V CDR1 and CDR2: SGHDT, YYEEEE. The trim removed 2 bases at V and 8 bases at J, leaving 1 base unmatched. Thawed, overnight-rested PBMC were stained with GMM-loaded CD1B tetramer, viability dye and anti-CD3, then sorted. The CD1B tetramers carried C32 glucose monomycolate purified from Rhodococcus equi.

The V call is TRBV5-6, the J call TRBJ2-1; TRBD1 matches 7 bases. This receptor was identified in an adult woman with latent tuberculosis. Sample: CD1b-GMM tetramer-negative cells sorted from PBMCs. CDR3 bases: TGTGCCAGCAGCTTTCAGGGGGATGAGCAGTTCTTC. Translation gives CASSFQGDEQFF. The full variable domain, with the rest looked up from reference TRBV5-6 and TRBJ2-1, is DAGVTQSPTHLIKTRGQQVTLRCSPKSGHDTVSWYQQALGQGPQFIFQYYEEEERQRGNFPDRFSGHQFPNYSSELNVNALLLGDSALYLCASSFQGDEQFFGPGTRLTVL.